These 26 T cell receptor beta chains share one sample of origin, sequenced in a study of OX40 agonist ivuxolimab in advanced cancers. The data were produced by immunoSEQ multiplex PCR, yet TCRdb's version contains in-frame clones alone and is incomplete. The sample has tens of thousands of clones, approximately 88% seen once. The source was CD4+ or CD8+ T cells sorted from blood, collected in a trial of the OX40 agonist ivuxolimab. Source of these receptors: an adult with an advanced solid tumor such as melanoma, head and neck, liver or kidney cancer.

This chain joins TRBV4-1 and TRBJ2-7, with TRBD2 matching over 10 bases. V shed 1 base and J 4 bases; nucleotides not matched to a gene: 4. The CDR3 contains 15 residues. The V gene's germline CDR1 is MGHRA and CDR2 YSYEKL. The CDR3 region has the DNA TGCGCCAGCAGCCAAGGAGCGGGAGGGGTGTACGAGCAGTACTTC. This translates into CASSQGAGGVYEQYF.

J is TRBJ2-1 and V is TRBV6-4; 13 bases fit TRBD2. This CDR3 has 15 residues. Trimming cost V 4 bases and J 8 bases; bases outside gene matches: 5. Germline-derived CDR1 and CDR2 are MRHNA and SNTAGT. The DNA for the CDR3 is TGTGCCAGCAGTGGGACTAGCGGGAGTGGGGATGAGCAGTTCTTC. Translating it yields CASSGTSGSGDEQFF.

This sequence joins TRBV4-1 and TRBJ2-7; D gene uncertain. Trimming removed 1 base at V and 2 bases at J, with 18 bases between. The germline CDR1 and CDR2 sequences are MGHRA and YSYEKL. The CDR3 contains 17 residues. The CDR3: CASSQVTVETYPYEQYF. The CDR3 region has the DNA TGCGCCAGCAGCCAAGTGACGGTTGAAACGTATCCCTACGAGCAGTACTTC.

The chain employs TRBV5-3 and TRBJ2-1; the D is unclear. TRBV5-3 has ORF status, its function being uncertain. The V end lost 3 bases, the J end lost 6 bases, and 16 bases lay between the germline ends. CDR3 length: 15 amino acids. Here the CDR3 DNA reads TGTGCCAGAAGCTCTCAGTTTCCGGGCACCAATGAGCAGTTCTTC. Translated: CARSSQFPGTNEQFF.

The J gene is TRBJ2-5, the V gene TRBV21-1; TRBD1, the table's D call, lacks a check against the DNA. TRBV21-1 represents a pseudogene. The CDR3 length is 13 residues. The CDR3 bases are TGTGCCAGCCGATCCAGGCAGGGAGAGACCCAGTACTTC. It specifies CASRSRQGETQYF.

This clone showed up just once. The chain links TRBV5-5 to TRBJ1-4; 7 bases are shared with TRBD1. CDR1 and CDR2 from the germline V gene are SGHKS and YYEKEE (reference sequence). This CDR3 has 15 amino acids. Trimming took 4 bases from V and 1 from J; bases not matched to a gene: 4. CDR3: CASSATGITNEKLFF. The CDR3 DNA reads as TGTGCCAGCAGCGCGACAGGGATAACTAATGAAAAACTGTTTTTT.

The V and J genes are TRBV27 and TRBJ2-7; no clear D. The CDR3 extends over 13 amino acids. Trimming shortened V by 8 bases and J by 3 bases, and 14 bases separated the two germline ends. The germline V gene has CDR1 MNHEY and CDR2 SMNVEV (reference sequence). CDR3 bases: TGTGCCAGCGGTGATCCCCCGGTCTACGAGCAGTACTTC. Translation: CASGDPPVYEQYF.

The chain employs TRBV27 and TRBJ2-7, with D maybe TRBD2 (6 bases). There are 12 residues in the CDR3. Germline CDR1 is MNHEY and CDR2 is SMNVEV (reference sequence). Trimming pared 3 bases from V and 6 bases from J, leaving 9 bases between. DNA of the CDR3: TGTGCCAGCAGTTTTGCGGGGCGCGAGCAGTACTTC. Amino acid sequence: CASSFAGREQYF.

In its sample, this clone was seen a few times. V usage is TRBV28 and J usage is TRBJ1-1, with D unclear. The CDR3 sequence is 15 residues long. Trimming took off 6 bases at V and 0 bases at J, with 14 bases between the two ends. From germline, CDR1 is MDHEN and CDR2 SYDVKM. The CDR3 reads CASSPLILMNTEAFF. CDR3 nucleotides: TGTGCCAGCAGCCCTCTCATCCTCATGAACACTGAAGCTTTCTTT. Full variable domain (missing parts from reference TRBV28 and TRBJ1-1): DVKVTQSSRYLVKRTGEKVFLECVQDMDHENMFWYRQDPGLGLRLIYFSYDVKMKEKGDIPEGYSVSREKKERFSLILESASTNQTSMYLCASSPLILMNTEAFFGQGTRLTVV.

CDR3 nucleotides: TGTGCCAGCAGTGAAGTAGGGCCAGGTGAGCAGTTCTTC. Protein sequence: CASSEVGPGEQFF. J is TRBJ2-1 and V is TRBV6-1; D gene unclear. Trimming cost V 1 base and J 9 bases, with 10 bases left between them. Germline V lookup: CDR1 MNHNS, CDR2 SASEGT. The CDR3 is made up of 13 amino acids.

V is TRBV5-1 and J is TRBJ2-4; 13 bases map to TRBD2. The CDR3 spans 15 residues. Germline V gene sequence: CDR1 SGHRS, CDR2 YFSETQ. Trimming cost V 3 bases and J 6 bases; bases outside gene matches: 3. CDR3 nucleotide sequence: TGCGCCAGCAGCTACGGACTAGCGGGAGTAAACATTCAGTACTTC. This gives the protein CASSYGLAGVNIQYF.

The chain couples TRBV5-6 to TRBJ2-2, with D maybe TRBD1 (6 bases). The CDR3 totals 17 residues. The germline V and J ends were trimmed by 0 bases and 3 bases, with 15 bases remaining between them. Germline CDR1 reads SGHDT; CDR2 reads YYEEEE. The CDR3 DNA follows: TGTGCCAGCAGCTTGGGGGTGGACAGTACCTACACCGGGGAGCTGTTTTTT. Translated: CASSLGVDSTYTGELFF.

The chain recombines TRBV9 with TRBJ2-7; possibly TRBD2 for D (5 bases). Trimming stripped 4 bases from V and 2 bases from J, with 22 bases between. This CDR3 comprises 17 residues. Germline CDR1 is SGDLS and CDR2 is YYNGEE. The CDR3 is CASSPPLQAVPPYEQYF. The CDR3, as DNA: TGTGCCAGCAGCCCACCCCTTCAAGCGGTCCCACCCTACGAGCAGTACTTC.

This sequence joins TRBV4-1 and TRBJ1-5, with D perhaps TRBD1 (5 bases). Trimming left V 4 bases short and J 9 bases short, with 16 bases between. This CDR3 spans 14 amino acids. Germline CDR1 reads MGHRA; CDR2 reads YSYEKL. The CDR3 DNA follows: TGCGCCAGCAGCCCAGGGACCTCCCGGTGGCCCCAGCATTTT. Amino acid sequence: CASSPGTSRWPQHF.

CDR3 residues: CASSSINTRHNYEQYF. The CDR3 coding sequence is TGTGCCAGCAGCAGTATAAACACAAGACACAACTACGAGCAGTACTTC. The rearrangement uses TRBV5-6 and TRBJ2-7; D uncertain. CDR3 size: 16 residues. Germline CDR1 SGHDT, CDR2 YYEEEE. Trimming cost V 4 bases and J 3 bases, with 20 bases left between them.

The chain employs TRBV28 and TRBJ2-2; D ambiguous. The germline CDR1 and CDR2 sequences are MDHEN and SYDVKM. The CDR3 is 15 residues long. V shed 8 bases and J shed 10 bases, with 23 bases lying between them. The CDR3 DNA follows: TGTGCCAGCGAGGAGTATAGCCACTCGACAAAGGAGCTGTTTTTT. It encodes CASEEYSHSTKELFF.

The chain has TRBV27 and TRBJ2-5; D call uncertain. V was trimmed by 10 bases and J by 5 bases, leaving 17 bases between them. The CDR3 totals 13 residues. Germline CDR1 reads MNHEY; CDR2 reads SMNVEV (reference sequence). The CDR3 here is CATQGLAEETQYF. In nucleotides, the CDR3 is TGTGCCACCCAAGGGTTGGCCGAGGAGACCCAGTACTTC.

The chain has TRBV28 and TRBJ1-1, with TRBD1 identical over 8 bases. The CDR3 spans 14 residues. The V segment lost 5 bases and the J segment 4 bases; nucleotides outside the gene matches: 6. Germline assignment: CDR1 MDHEN and CDR2 SYDVKM. CDR3: CASSLGQGFTEAFF. The CDR3 DNA is TGTGCCAGCAGTCTCGGACAGGGATTCACTGAAGCTTTCTTT.

This rearrangement joins TRBV29-1 to TRBJ2-7, with a tentative D call TRBD1 (5 bases). V shed 7 bases and J shed 7 bases, with 17 bases lying between them. CDR3 length: 12 amino acids. CDR1 is SQVTM and CDR2 is ANQGSEA in the germline V gene. This CDR3 reads CSARGDPPEQYF. The CDR3 region has the DNA TGCAGCGCTAGGGGCGACCCCCCGGAGCAGTACTTC.

The chain couples TRBV2 to TRBJ2-7; weak D call: TRBD1 (6 bases). The CDR3 is 14 residues long. V was clipped by 4 bases and J by 0 bases, with 10 bases between them. The germline gives CDR1 SNHLY, CDR2 FYNNEI. The CDR3 is CASSGTADSYEQYF. The CDR3 DNA reads as TGTGCCAGCAGTGGGACAGCCGACTCCTACGAGCAGTACTTC.

V and J are TRBV27 and TRBJ2-1, with a possible D match to TRBD2 (6 bases). This CDR3 has 13 residues. Germline CDR1 reads MNHEY; CDR2 reads SMNVEV (reference sequence). Trimming took off 3 bases at V and 6 bases at J, with 9 bases between the two ends. CDR3: CASSFGGVNEQFF. CDR3 nucleotide sequence: TGTGCCAGCAGTTTTGGCGGGGTCAATGAGCAGTTCTTC.

This chain uses TRBV7-9 with TRBJ2-7; D is perhaps TRBD2 (6 bases). This CDR3 has 13 residues. The germline V gene encodes CDR1 SEHNR and CDR2 FQNEAQ (reference sequence). The ends were cut back, 4 bases at V and 6 bases at J, with 13 bases in the middle. CDR3: CASSSRELGEQYF. In DNA form, the CDR3 reads TGTGCCAGCAGCTCCCGGGAGCTCGGCGAGCAGTACTTC. Variable domain in full (rest from reference TRBV7-9 and TRBJ2-7): DTGVSQNPRHKITKRGQNVTFRCDPISEHNRLYWYRQTLGQGPEFLTYFQNEAQLEKSRLLSDRFSAERPKGSFSTLEIQRTEQGDSAMYLCASSSRELGEQYFGPGTRLTVT.

V is TRBV27 and J is TRBJ2-3; no clear D. V was cut by 5 bases and J by 1 base, with 4 bases left in between. The CDR3 runs 12 residues. Looked up from germline, CDR1 is MNHEY and CDR2 is SMNVEV (reference sequence). The CDR3 here is CASSTRTDTQYF. CDR3 DNA: TGTGCCAGCAGTACCCGCACAGATACGCAGTATTTT.

The chain links TRBV5-6 to TRBJ1-6, with 9 bases matching TRBD1. The CDR3 sequence is 19 residues long. Losses at the gene ends were 4 bases for V and 1 base for J; bases not matched to a gene: 12. CDR1 is SGHDT and CDR2 is YYEEEE in the germline V gene. The DNA of the CDR3 is TGTGCCAGCAGCGAGGCCGGGACAGGGAGATTATCCTATAATTCACCCCTCCACTTT. This encodes CASSEAGTGRLSYNSPLHF.

V usage is TRBV18 and J usage is TRBJ2-5, with 7 bases identical to TRBD2. Trimming at V came to 2 bases and at J to 5 bases, leaving 8 bases not matched to a gene. Germline V gives CDR1 KGHSH, CDR2 LQKENI. This CDR3 contains 15 residues. The CDR3 DNA follows: TGTGCCAGCTCACCAACGGCGGGAGAAGGGGAGACCCAGTACTTC. It translates to CASSPTAGEGETQYF.

The rearrangement joins TRBV5-6 to TRBJ2-7, with 7 bases that match TRBD1. The CDR3 totals 14 residues. The V gene end was trimmed by 4 bases and the J gene end by 9 bases; junction bases not matched to a gene: 13. CDR1 is SGHDT and CDR2 is YYEEEE in the germline V gene. In nucleotides, the CDR3 is TGTGCCAGCAGCCTCGGGACAGTGTTGCGGGTGCAGTACTTC. This encodes CASSLGTVLRVQYF.